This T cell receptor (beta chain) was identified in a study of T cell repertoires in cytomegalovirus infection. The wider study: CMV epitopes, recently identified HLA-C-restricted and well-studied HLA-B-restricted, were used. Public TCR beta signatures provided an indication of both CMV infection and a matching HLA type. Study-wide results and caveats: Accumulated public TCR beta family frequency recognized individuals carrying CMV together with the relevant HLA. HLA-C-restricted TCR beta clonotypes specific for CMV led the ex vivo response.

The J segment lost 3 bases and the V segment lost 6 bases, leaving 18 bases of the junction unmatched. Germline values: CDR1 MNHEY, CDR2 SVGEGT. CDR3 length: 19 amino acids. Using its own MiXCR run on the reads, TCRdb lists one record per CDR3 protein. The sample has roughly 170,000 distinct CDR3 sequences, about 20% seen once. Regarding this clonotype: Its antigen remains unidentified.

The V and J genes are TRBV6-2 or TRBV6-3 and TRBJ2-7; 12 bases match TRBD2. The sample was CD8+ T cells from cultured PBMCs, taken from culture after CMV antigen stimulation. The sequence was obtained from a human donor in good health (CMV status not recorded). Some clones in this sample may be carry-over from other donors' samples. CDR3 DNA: TGTGCCAGCAGGCCTCAGGAGAGGTTCGGACTAGCGGGGTTCTACGAGCAGTACTTC. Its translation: CASRPQERFGLAGFYEQYF.